Below are 3 T cell receptor beta chains sequenced from a single sample in a study of blood T cell repertoires in COVID-19 (dated by TCRdb to 2020 to 2022). Library method: the immunoSEQ multiplex PCR assay. This immuneACCESS table, as held by TCRdb, lists in-frame sequences with V and J called but not all clones. Of the missing ones, under half trace to an unresolved V gene in checked studies; the others have no known cause. Across this sample there are over 110,000 clones, with about 76% seen only once. The top ten clonotypes cover roughly 8% of the sample. Sequenced input: peripheral blood. These receptor sequences come from a human donor in a cohort sampled during active COVID-19.

This clone is termed medium-sized. Other DNA sequences from this sample encode an identical CDR3 as well. This chain joins TRBV28 and TRBJ1-1, with D hard to call. Germline-derived CDR1 and CDR2 are MDHEN and SYDVKM. CDR3 length equals 14 residues. V gave up 7 bases and J gave up 1 base, with 13 bases separating them. CDR3 nucleotides: TGTGCCAGCACCCCCGGAGGCGGGAACACTGAAGCTTTCTTT. The encoded protein is CASTPGGGNTEAFF.

V is TRBV12-3 or TRBV12-4 and J is TRBJ1-1, with D uncertain. The CDR3 spans 13 residues. Trimming removed 3 bases at V and 7 bases at J, with 12 bases between. Here the CDR3 reads CASSFGRVGEAFF. The CDR3 DNA reads TGTGCCAGCAGTTTTGGCCGGGTCGGTGAAGCTTTCTTT.

The V and J genes are TRBV7-2 and TRBJ1-1; 8 nucleotides match TRBD1. The CDR3 runs to 16 residues. V dropped 6 bases and J dropped 0; count of bases not matched to a gene: 9. Germline V lookup: CDR1 SGHTA, CDR2 FQGNSA. Here the CDR3 DNA reads TGTGCCAGCAGAATGGGAGACAGGGGAATGAACACTGAAGCTTTCTTT. It yields the protein CASRMGDRGMNTEAFF.